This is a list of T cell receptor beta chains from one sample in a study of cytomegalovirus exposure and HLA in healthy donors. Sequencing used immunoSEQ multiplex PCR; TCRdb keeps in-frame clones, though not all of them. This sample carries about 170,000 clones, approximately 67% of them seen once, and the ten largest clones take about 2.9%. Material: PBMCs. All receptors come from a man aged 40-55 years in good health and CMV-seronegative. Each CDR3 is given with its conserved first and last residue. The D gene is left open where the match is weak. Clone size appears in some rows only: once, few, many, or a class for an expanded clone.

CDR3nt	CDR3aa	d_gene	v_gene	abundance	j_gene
TGTGCCAGCTCCATTCTGGGGGGAAGACTTAACACTGAAGCTTTCTTT	CASSILGGRLNTEAFF	-	TRBV18	few	TRBJ1-1
TGTGCCAGCAGTTACCTCAGGGGCAATCAGCCCCAGCATTTT	CASSYLRGNQPQHF	-	TRBV6-6	-	TRBJ1-5
TGCGCCAGCAGCTTGGGGACAGGGGGGGGCACTAATGAAAAACTGTTTTTT	CASSLGTGGGTNEKLFF	TRBD1	TRBV5-1	-	TRBJ1-4
TGCGCCAGCAGGTTCGCTCCCTCGGGGGATCAGCCCCAGCATTTT	CASRFAPSGDQPQHF	-	TRBV5-1	-	TRBJ1-5
TGCGCCAGCAGCCTCGACAGGGGCACTGAAGCTTTCTTT	CASSLDRGTEAFF	TRBD1	TRBV5-1	-	TRBJ1-1
TGTGCCAGCAGCTCGGACAGACGCACTGAAGCTTTCTTT	CASSSDRRTEAFF	-	TRBV7-9	few	TRBJ1-1
TGCAGTTCCGTCATCGGGGTTAGCGGAGCTGAGCAGTTCTTC	CSSVIGVSGAEQFF	-	TRBV29-1	-	TRBJ2-1
TGTGCCAGCAGCTTTACTAGCGGGGGGGCCGGTTCTCAGTTCTTC	CASSFTSGGAGSQFF	TRBD2	TRBV7-2	-	TRBJ2-1
TGTGCCAGCAGCTTCGGAGGTTCAGATACGCAGTATTTT	CASSFGGSDTQYF	-	TRBV7-8	-	TRBJ2-3
TGTGCCAACCAGCAATACGGGACTTCAGGTGGCTACACCTTC	CANQQYGTSGGYTF	-	TRBV7-2	-	TRBJ1-2
TGTTCCAGCAGCTTAGGAGGGACAGAGCACACCGGGGAGCTGTTTTTT	CSSSLGGTEHTGELFF	-	TRBV7-9	-	TRBJ2-2
TGCAGCGTTGTACGGGACAGCCGCAGCATTCAGTACTTC	CSVVRDSRSIQYF	TRBD1	TRBV29-1	-	TRBJ2-4
TGTGCCAGTAGTAACCCCCCAGGACAGGTGAACACTGAAGCTTTCTTT	CASSNPPGQVNTEAFF	TRBD1	TRBV19	-	TRBJ1-1
TGTGCCAGCAGCCGCGGACAGGGGGCCTCCTACGAGCAGTACTTC	CASSRGQGASYEQYF	TRBD1	TRBV7-9	-	TRBJ2-7
TGTGCCAGCAGCCCCCTTACTAGCGGGACCCCGCAGTATTTT	CASSPLTSGTPQYF	TRBD2	TRBV7-9	-	TRBJ2-3
TGTGCCAGCAGCCAGCCGAACAGGGTCGCCACTGAAGCTTTCTTT	CASSQPNRVATEAFF	-	TRBV7-2	-	TRBJ1-1
TGTGCCAGCAGGAACAGGGGAGACGAGCAGTACTTC	CASRNRGDEQYF	TRBD1	TRBV27	-	TRBJ2-7
TGTGCCAGCAGTGGGGCATACACCGGGGAGCTGTTTTTT	CASSGAYTGELFF	-	TRBV6-4	-	TRBJ2-2
TGTGCCAGCCTCAGAGGACAGGGGCGGAACACTGAAGCTTTCTTT	CASLRGQGRNTEAFF	TRBD1	TRBV2	-	TRBJ1-1
TGCGCCAGCAAGCTTCCGGGCTCCTACAATGAGCAGTTCTTC	CASKLPGSYNEQFF	-	TRBV5-1	-	TRBJ2-1
TGCGCCAGCAGCCAACTACCTCCGGGACTAGCGGGAGGAGGGACCGGGGAGCTGTTTTTT	CASSQLPPGLAGGGTGELFF	TRBD2	TRBV4-3	-	TRBJ2-2
TGTGCCAGCAGCTCCACTCGATTCCGGACAGCGACAGATACGCAGTATTTT	CASSSTRFRTATDTQYF	-	TRBV9	-	TRBJ2-3
TGTGCCAGCAGCTTAGGACAGACGAACACCGGGGAGCTGTTTTTT	CASSLGQTNTGELFF	-	TRBV11-3	-	TRBJ2-2
TGTGCCAGCAGCCGACAAGGCGGGAGGGGGATCTTGGATACGCAGTATTTT	CASSRQGGRGILDTQYF	TRBD2	TRBV7-9	-	TRBJ2-3
TGTGCCAGCAGTCAGGTCCGTGGGCGGAACACTGAAGCTTTCTTT	CASSQVRGRNTEAFF	-	TRBV6-6	-	TRBJ1-1
TGCGCCAGCAGCTCTCCCCTAATAACGGGACACCCGAACACCGGGGAGCTGTTTTTT	CASSSPLITGHPNTGELFF	-	TRBV5-1	-	TRBJ2-2
TGTGCCAGCAGCGTCCTAGCGGGGGCGGCCGGGGCCAACGTCCTGACTTTC	CASSVLAGAAGANVLTF	TRBD2	TRBV14	few	TRBJ2-6
TGTGCCAGCAGCCTCCCGGAAGGGGGCTTTACGACTGGGCCCTCCTACGAGCAGTACTTC	CASSLPEGGFTTGPSYEQYF	TRBD1	TRBV27	-	TRBJ2-7
TGTGCCAGCAGTGAACGCGGCATGTCGGGAGGTGGTGAAAAACTGTTTTTT	CASSERGMSGGGEKLFF	-	TRBV25-1	-	TRBJ1-4
TGTGCCAGTAGCCAGGGGGCTCGGTGGACTGAAGCTTTCTTT	CASSQGARWTEAFF	TRBD1	TRBV19	-	TRBJ1-1
TGTGCCAGCAGCTTAGGAGCGGGCCACACAGATACGCAGTATTTT	CASSLGAGHTDTQYF	-	TRBV11-3	-	TRBJ2-3
TGTGCCTGGAGTCCTAGCTCGATCACAGATACGCAGTATTTT	CAWSPSSITDTQYF	-	TRBV30	-	TRBJ2-3
TGTGCCAGCAGCGAGGGGACAGGGGGCTTGATCCAAGAGACCCAGTACTTC	CASSEGTGGLIQETQYF	TRBD1	TRBV14	few	TRBJ2-5
TGTGCCTGGAGTGTAAAGGGACTAGCGGGCTACGAGCAGTACTTC	CAWSVKGLAGYEQYF	TRBD2	TRBV30	once	TRBJ2-7
TGTGCCAGCTCACCATCAGGGTACGAGTATTGGGGCTACACCTTC	CASSPSGYEYWGYTF	-	TRBV18	-	TRBJ1-2
TGTGCCAGCAGCAAGGGACTAGCGGGAGTGGATACGCAGTATTTT	CASSKGLAGVDTQYF	TRBD2	TRBV7-2	-	TRBJ2-3
TGTGCCAGCAGCTTAGGGGCCGATATCGTGGCGGAGACCCAGTACTTC	CASSLGADIVAETQYF	-	TRBV7-2	once	TRBJ2-5
TGTGCCAGCAGTGGCCCTTTCGGTGAGCAGTTCTTC	CASSGPFGEQFF	-	TRBV2	-	TRBJ2-1
TGTGCCAGCAAAGGACCACAGGGCACCGGGGAGCTGTTTTTT	CASKGPQGTGELFF	-	TRBV28	few	TRBJ2-2
TGCGCCAGCAGCACAGGGGACCACACAGATACGCAGTATTTT	CASSTGDHTDTQYF	TRBD1	TRBV5-1	-	TRBJ2-3
TGTGCCAGCAGTGGGGGACAGAGCTATGGCTACACCTTC	CASSGGQSYGYTF	TRBD1	TRBV27	-	TRBJ1-2
TGTGCCAGCAGCCACCGACAGACAGGGCTCGACGAGCAGTACTTC	CASSHRQTGLDEQYF	TRBD1	TRBV14	once	TRBJ2-7
TGTGCCAGCAGCTTACAGGGGGACCACGAGCAGTACTTC	CASSLQGDHEQYF	TRBD1	TRBV7-9	-	TRBJ2-7
TGTGCCAGCAATATCGGGGATCTTACCGGGGAGCTGTTTTTT	CASNIGDLTGELFF	-	TRBV9	-	TRBJ2-2
TGTGCCAGCAGTCATGAGACAGGTTCACCCCTCCACTTT	CASSHETGSPLHF	-	TRBV6-5	few	TRBJ1-6
TGTGCCAGCAGCTGGGACAGGGGGCCTGGTGGCTACACCTTC	CASSWDRGPGGYTF	TRBD1	TRBV9	-	TRBJ1-2
TGTGCCAGCAGTGACCCATCTACTAGCGTCGGTACGCAGTATTTT	CASSDPSTSVGTQYF	TRBD2	TRBV6-4	few	TRBJ2-3